This entry lists 30 T cell receptor beta chains sequenced from one sample in a study of control samples from healthy donors and cancer patients. The assay was immunoSEQ multiplex PCR, and TCRdb's table has in-frame clones only and misses some. Of approximately 150,000 clones in the sample, about 94% were seen once. Sequences were obtained from blood. The source of these receptors is a woman aged 25 to 39 in good health.

The rearrangement joins TRBV3-1 (or the pseudogene TRBV3-2) to TRBJ2-5, with TRBD2 matching 9 bases. This CDR3 region has 17 residues. The J segment lost 5 bases and the V segment lost 2 bases, leaving 12 bases of the junction unmatched. Germline CDR1 LGHDT, CDR2 YNNKEL (reference sequence). CDR3: CASSQLAGVGRRETQYF. CDR3 coding DNA: TGTGCCAGCAGCCAATTAGCGGGAGTTGGGCGGCGTGAGACCCAGTACTTC.

V usage is TRBV6-9 and J usage is TRBJ1-5; the match to TRBD1 covers 9 bases. Trimming at V came to 5 bases and at J to 0 bases, leaving 11 bases not matched to a gene. This CDR3 contains 18 residues. Germline V gene lookup returns CDR1 MNHGY and CDR2 SVAAGI. The CDR3 region has the DNA TGTGCCAGCAGTGCCAAGACCGGGACAGGGCTTAGCAATCAGCCCCAGCATTTT. Translation: CASSAKTGTGLSNQPQHF.

V is TRBV28 and J is TRBJ2-7; 10 bases agree with TRBD1. This CDR3 is built from 15 residues. The germline V gene has CDR1 MDHEN and CDR2 SYDVKM. V lost 5 bases to trimming and J lost 2 bases; unmatched junction nucleotides: 6. CDR3 protein: CASSTPGQGPYEQYF. The CDR3 DNA is TGTGCCAGCAGTACTCCGGGACAGGGGCCCTACGAGCAGTACTTC.

The chain combines TRBV4-1 with TRBJ1-6; 8 nucleotides line up with TRBD1. CDR1 is MGHRA, CDR2 YSYEKL, per germline. The CDR3 length is 15 residues. The junction had 9 bases not matched to a gene; V was cut back by 7 bases and J by 7 bases. CDR3 protein: CASTRGDRLNSPLHF. CDR3 DNA: TGCGCCAGCACCCGAGGGGACAGGTTAAATTCACCCCTCCACTTT.

This clone has a single count. V and J are TRBV28 and TRBJ1-1; D call uncertain. The V gene lost 5 bases and the J gene lost 3 bases, with 13 bases spanning the gap. Per germline, CDR1 MDHEN and CDR2 SYDVKM. There are 14 residues in the CDR3. The CDR3 coding sequence is TGTGCCAGCAGTCACCGTGGAGACCACACTGAAGCTTTCTTT. Protein sequence: CASSHRGDHTEAFF.

In this sample, this clone turned up once. The genes are TRBV9 and TRBJ2-1, with 9 bases lining up with TRBD2. Looked up from germline, CDR1 is SGDLS and CDR2 is YYNGEE. With 4 bases clipped from V and 6 bases from J, the junction kept 11 bases outside the gene matches. The CDR3 runs to 16 residues. The CDR3 loop is CASSPRAGGPGNEQFF. CDR3 coding DNA: TGTGCCAGCAGCCCCCGGGCGGGAGGGCCGGGCAATGAGCAGTTCTTC.

The rearrangement uses TRBV3-1 (or the pseudogene TRBV3-2) and TRBJ2-1; TRBD2 aligns across 9 bases. Trimming removed 1 base from V and 7 bases from J; junction bases left unmatched: 8. There are 16 residues in the CDR3. Germline assignment: CDR1 LGHDT and CDR2 YNNKEL (reference sequence). CDR3 loop: CASSQGVASGKNEQFF. The CDR3 nucleotides read TGTGCCAGCAGCCAAGGGGTGGCTAGCGGGAAAAATGAGCAGTTCTTC.

The chain's CDR3 is CASSLGLEGLNGAFF. The CDR3 DNA is TGTGCCAGCAGCTTAGGATTGGAGGGGCTCAACGGAGCTTTCTTT. This rearrangement joins TRBV11-2 to TRBJ1-1, with a tentative D call TRBD1 (5 bases). CDR3 length equals 15 residues. With 1 base removed from V and 10 bases from J, the gap between germline ends came to 19 bases. Looked up from germline, CDR1 is SGHAT and CDR2 is FQNNGV.

This rearrangement joins TRBV6-5 to TRBJ2-7; D remains ambiguous. Trimming took 3 bases from V and 7 from J, leaving 13 bases between them. Germline V gene lookup returns CDR1 MNHEY and CDR2 SVGAGI. The CDR3 totals 13 residues. CDR3 loop: CASSYSQFLEQYF. CDR3 coding DNA: TGTGCCAGCAGTTATTCACAGTTCTTAGAGCAGTACTTC.

The rearrangement links TRBV3-1 (or the pseudogene TRBV3-2) to TRBJ1-2; tentative D call: TRBD1 (5 bases). The CDR3 runs to 14 residues. The V gene lost 3 bases and the J gene lost 4 bases, with 12 bases spanning the gap. The V gene's germline CDR1 is LGHDT and CDR2 YNNKEL (reference sequence). As DNA, the CDR3 is TGTGCCAGCAGCCATCCCGACAGAGCCTATGGCTACACCTTC. Amino acids: CASSHPDRAYGYTF.

The rearrangement links TRBV2 to TRBJ2-7; D is perhaps TRBD1 (6 bases). The CDR3 loop spans 15 amino acids. V gave up 6 bases and J gave up 2 bases, with 17 bases separating them. Germline V gene data show CDR1 as SNHLY and CDR2 as FYNNEI. The CDR3 sequence is CASRYDRPSTYEQYF. The CDR3, as DNA: TGTGCCAGCAGGTACGACAGGCCCTCCACCTACGAGCAGTACTTC.

The chain carries TRBV10-3 and TRBJ1-6; 8 positions match TRBD1. This CDR3 is 13 amino acids long. CDR1 and CDR2 (germline): ENHRY, SYGVKD. V shed 8 bases, J shed 6 bases, and the junction held 3 bases outside the gene matches. Written as DNA, the CDR3 is TGTGCCATCGCGGACAGGGTTAATTCACCCCTCCACTTT. This encodes CAIADRVNSPLHF.

The rearrangement links TRBV11-2 to TRBJ2-2, with D perhaps given as TRBD1 or TRBD2 (5 bases each). Germline values: CDR1 SGHAT, CDR2 FQNNGV. The germline V and J ends were trimmed by 5 bases and 6 bases, with 10 bases remaining between them. The CDR3 is 13 amino acids. In DNA, the CDR3 is TGTGCCAGCAGCCCCCCGGGACCCGGGGAGCTGTTTTTT. This codes for CASSPPGPGELFF.

The genes are TRBV9 and TRBJ1-4; 10 bases are shared with TRBD1. The CDR3 covers 15 residues. Germline values: CDR1 SGDLS, CDR2 YYNGEE. After removal of 4 bases from V and 8 bases from J, the junction contained 8 bases not matched to a gene. CDR3 sequence reads: CASSTSGQGHEKLFF. The CDR3 DNA follows: TGTGCCAGCAGCACTTCGGGACAGGGGCACGAAAAACTGTTTTTT.

This rearrangement joins TRBV6-2 or TRBV6-3 to TRBJ1-1, with TRBD1 as a possible D gene (5 bases). This CDR3 contains 16 residues. Germline V gene lookup returns CDR1 MNHEY and CDR2 SVGEGT. V lost 6 bases and J 1 base, leaving 18 bases between the germline ends. The chain's CDR3 is CASSPGTWQTNTEAFF. CDR3 DNA sequence: TGTGCCAGCAGCCCTGGGACCTGGCAGACGAACACTGAAGCTTTCTTT.

The gene calls are TRBV11-3 and TRBJ2-2; TRBD1 agrees at 7 bases. There are 15 residues in the CDR3. The V gene end was trimmed by 6 bases and the J gene end by 6 bases; junction bases not matched to a gene: 10. Germline V CDR1 and CDR2: SGHNT, YENEEA. CDR3 sequence: CASRRTGPRSGELFF. The CDR3 DNA is TGTGCCAGCAGACGGACAGGACCGCGGTCCGGGGAGCTGTTTTTT.

This chain connects TRBV29-1 to TRBJ2-5; 9 bases are shared with TRBD1. There are 13 residues in the CDR3. The V and J ends lost 4 bases and 3 bases, in that order; junction bases with no gene match: 3. Germline loops: CDR1 SQVTM, CDR2 ANQGSEA. The CDR3 nucleotides read TGCAGCGTTGGGGACAGGGCCGAAGAGACCCAGTACTTC. Translated: CSVGDRAEETQYF.

This sequence joins TRBV28 and TRBJ2-7; D not resolved. The germline V gene has CDR1 MDHEN and CDR2 SYDVKM. V was pared by 3 bases and J by 0 bases, with 12 bases between. The CDR3 spans 15 residues. CDR3 loop: CASSFTGGRSYEQYF. The CDR3 DNA reads TGTGCCAGCAGTTTTACGGGCGGACGCTCCTACGAGCAGTACTTC.

J is TRBJ2-2 and V is TRBV5-4, with D perhaps TRBD2 (5 bases). CDR1 and CDR2 (germline): SGHNT, YYREEE (reference sequence). The length of the CDR3 is 16 residues. V was shortened by 3 bases and J by 4 bases, with 16 bases between the two germline ends. The CDR3 spells CASSYPRGVGTGELFF. In DNA form, the CDR3 reads TGTGCCAGCAGCTATCCTCGGGGAGTCGGCACCGGGGAGCTGTTTTTT. Based on the CDR3 plus reference TRBV5-4 and TRBJ2-2, the full variable domain is ETGVTQSPTHLIKTRGQQVTLRCSSQSGHNTVSWYQQALGQGPQFIFQYYREEENGRGNFPPRFSGLQFPNYSSELNVNALELDDSALYLCASSYPRGVGTGELFFGEGSRLTVL.

The V and J genes are TRBV18 and TRBJ1-5; no definite D call. Germline lookup yields CDR1 KGHSH and CDR2 LQKENI. CDR3 size: 14 residues. Trimming shortened V by 2 bases and J by 7 bases, and 12 bases separated the two germline ends. The CDR3 bases are TGTGCCAGCTCACCAGAAGGTGCGGGGCAGCCCCAGCATTTT. This translates into CASSPEGAGQPQHF.

This sequence joins TRBV6-5 and TRBJ2-4; perhaps D is TRBD1 or TRBD2 (6 bases each). The germline V and J ends were trimmed by 2 bases and 1 base, with 12 bases remaining between them. The CDR3 is made up of 16 amino acids. In germline, CDR1 is MNHEY, CDR2 SVGAGI. The CDR3 protein is CASSYTGTLAKNIQYF. CDR3 nucleotides: TGTGCCAGCAGTTACACAGGGACTTTGGCCAAAAACATTCAGTACTTC.

The genes are TRBV2 and TRBJ1-2; D might be TRBD1 (5 bases). V was shortened by 6 bases and J by 5 bases, with 7 bases between the two germline ends. The CDR3 consists of 11 residues. Germline CDR1 and CDR2: SNHLY and FYNNEI. The CDR3, as DNA: TGTGCCAGCAGACAGGATTATGGCTACACCTTC. Protein product: CASRQDYGYTF.

The gene calls are TRBV6-4 and TRBJ2-3, with a tentative D call TRBD2 (5 bases). The germline V gene has CDR1 MRHNA and CDR2 SNTAGT. The V end was cut by 4 bases, the J end by 3 bases, with 11 bases between. CDR3 length: 14 amino acids. In DNA, the CDR3 is TGTGCCAGCAGTGCTGGTAGCGAGACAGATACGCAGTATTTT. It encodes CASSAGSETDTQYF.

This clone was observed a single time. The chain employs TRBV9 and TRBJ2-6, with no clear D. The CDR3 loop spans 14 amino acids. Germline V gene sequence: CDR1 SGDLS, CDR2 YYNGEE. V was pared by 1 base and J by 0 bases, with 2 bases between. The CDR3 DNA follows: TGTGCCAGCAGCGTACCCTCTGGGGCCAACGTCCTGACTTTC. Its protein product is CASSVPSGANVLTF.

The chain is built from TRBV11-3 and TRBJ2-1; TRBD2 matches 7 bases. The CDR3 loop spans 13 amino acids. V was clipped by 2 bases and J by 10 bases; unmatched bases: 5. Germline assignment: CDR1 SGHNT and CDR2 YENEEA. The CDR3 sequence: CASSLTGGWEQFF. The CDR3 DNA follows: TGTGCCAGCAGCTTAACGGGAGGTTGGGAGCAGTTCTTC.

The chain is built from TRBV19 and TRBJ2-1; 7 nucleotides align to TRBD2. The CDR3 runs 15 residues. From germline, CDR1 is LNHDA and CDR2 SQIVND (reference sequence). V lost 2 bases and J lost 4; bases outside the gene matches: 5. The CDR3 DNA is TGTGCCAGTAGTATACCTAGCGGACCGTACAATGAGCAGTTCTTC. It encodes CASSIPSGPYNEQFF. The full variable domain, completed using reference TRBV19 and TRBJ2-1, is DGGITQSPKYLFRKEGQNVTLSCEQNLNHDAMYWYRQDPGQGLRLIYYSQIVNDFQKGDIAEGYSVSREKKESFPLTVTSAQKNPTAFYLCASSIPSGPYNEQFFGPGTRLTVL.

CDR3 loop: CASSLAPKTSDYEQYF. Here the CDR3 DNA reads TGTGCCAGCAGCTTAGCCCCTAAGACTTCGGACTACGAGCAGTACTTC. The chain carries TRBV11-2 and TRBJ2-7; D unclear. The V end was cut by 1 base, the J end by 3 bases, with 16 bases between. From germline, CDR1 is SGHAT and CDR2 FQNNGV. This CDR3 comprises 16 residues.

This chain uses TRBV10-3 with TRBJ2-1; no definite D call. Per the germline V gene, CDR1 is ENHRY and CDR2 is SYGVKD. V lost 4 bases, J lost 6 bases, and 7 bases lay in between. The CDR3 runs 12 residues. The CDR3 region is CAISAETNEQFF. The CDR3 coding sequence is TGTGCCATCAGTGCAGAAACCAATGAGCAGTTCTTC.

This rearrangement joins TRBV6-5 to TRBJ2-7, with 9 nucleotides matching TRBD1. V was clipped by 6 bases and J by 4 bases; unmatched bases: 4. Germline CDR1 MNHEY, CDR2 SVGAGI. This CDR3 is built from 13 residues. The DNA of the CDR3 is TGTGCCAGCAGCGTACAGGGGGCTTACGAGCAGTACTTC. The encoded protein is CASSVQGAYEQYF.

The V call is TRBV7-9, the J call TRBJ2-7; TRBD2 aligns across 11 bases. From germline, CDR1 is SEHNR and CDR2 FQNEAQ (reference sequence). The CDR3 sequence is 15 residues long. V lost 5 bases to trimming and J lost 3 bases; unmatched junction nucleotides: 6. CDR3 DNA sequence: TGTGCCAGCAGCGGTGATCTAGCGGGGGGCTACGAGCAGTACTTC. It encodes CASSGDLAGGYEQYF.